Listed here are 32 T cell receptor beta chains from one sample, sequenced in a study of T cells in Graves' hyperthyroidism and ophthalmopathy. TCR beta CDR3 sequences were amplified from RNA transcripts. When the TCR CDR3 underwent first-round RT-PCR, the HTBI primer set was used. TCRdb analysed the multiplex PCR reads with MiXCR anew, one entry per CDR3 protein. The table lists fewer than 850,000 distinct CDR3 sequences, around 16% of them singletons. Material: blood. These receptors were obtained from a man in his fifties with Graves' hyperthyroidism.

This clonotype was counted at least ten times. V is TRBV12-3 or TRBV12-4 and J is TRBJ2-3; D remains ambiguous. Trimming left V 3 bases short and J 4 bases short, with 8 bases between. CDR3 length: 13 amino acids. The CDR3 is CASSFQRADTQYF. The CDR3 bases are TGTGCCAGCAGTTTTCAACGGGCAGATACGCAGTATTTT.

This clonotype has just one count. This chain's CDR3 is CSVEDGQNTGELFF. DNA for the CDR3: TGCAGCGTTGAAGACGGGCAGAACACCGGGGAGCTGTTTTTT. V gene TRBV29-1 combines with J gene TRBJ2-2; D unresolved. CDR3 length: 14 residues. CDR1 and CDR2 from the germline V gene are SQVTM and ANQGSEA. The V end was cut by 0 bases, the J end by 1 base, with 6 bases between.

This clonotype came up a few times. V usage is TRBV7-4 and J usage is TRBJ2-7; TRBD2 matches at 7 bases. The CDR3 is 14 amino acids. Germline loops: CDR1 SGHVT, CDR2 SQSDAQ. V trimming: 1 base; J trimming: 6 bases; junction bases outside the gene matches: 6. CDR3 amino acids: CASSLDGRSLEQYF. In DNA form, the CDR3 reads TGTGCCAGCAGCTTAGACGGGAGGTCCCTCGAGCAGTACTTC.

The chain carries TRBV10-3 and TRBJ2-7; weak D call: TRBD2 (6 bases). V was cut by 6 bases and J by 6 bases, with 18 bases left in between. The CDR3 loop spans 14 amino acids. Germline V gene sequence: CDR1 ENHRY, CDR2 SYGVKD. This CDR3 is CAISRDSRGSEQYF. The CDR3 nucleotides are TGTGCCATCAGCCGGGACTCAAGAGGCAGCGAGCAGTACTTC.

This clonotype has just one count. This chain joins TRBV6-2 or TRBV6-3 and TRBJ1-4, with 9 bases that match TRBD1. The ends lost 6 bases at V and 6 bases at J; junction bases unmatched: 17. The CDR3 has 18 amino acids. Germline lookup yields CDR1 MNHEY and CDR2 SVGEGT. In nucleotides, the CDR3 is TGTGCCAGCAGACCCGGACAGGGGACTTTTAGAAGGGATGAAAAACTGTTTTTT. Protein sequence: CASRPGQGTFRRDEKLFF.

The CDR3 coding sequence is TGTGCCAGCAGACCGGGACGGGGAGAGACCCAGTACTTC. Its protein product is CASRPGRGETQYF. J is TRBJ2-5 and V is TRBV27; D may be TRBD1 or TRBD2 (5 bases each). There are 13 residues in the CDR3. Germline loops: CDR1 MNHEY, CDR2 SMNVEV (reference sequence). V shed 6 bases and J shed 4 bases, with 12 bases lying between them.

This clonotype was counted between two and nine times. The gene calls are TRBV6-1 and TRBJ2-2, with no clear D. In germline, CDR1 is MNHNS, CDR2 SASEGT. V was pared by 7 bases and J by 8 bases, with 11 bases between. The CDR3 sequence is 12 residues long. The CDR3 nucleotides read TGTGCCAGCATCGGTGGTTCGGGGGAGCTGTTTTTT. It specifies CASIGGSGELFF.

The chain recombines TRBV19 with TRBJ2-5, with D possibly being TRBD1 (5 bases). Trimming shortened V by 2 bases and J by 1 base, and 8 bases separated the two germline ends. CDR1 LNHDA and CDR2 SQIVND come from the germline V gene (reference sequence). CDR3 length equals 14 residues. The CDR3 protein is CASSIMDTQETQYF. CDR3 DNA: TGTGCCAGTAGTATAATGGACACCCAAGAGACCCAGTACTTC.

In its sample, this clonotype was seen many times. V gene TRBV7-8 combines with J gene TRBJ2-1; possibly TRBD2 for D (7 bases). Germline V CDR1 and CDR2: SGHVS, FQNEAQ. V lost 0 bases, J lost 5 bases, and 14 bases lay in between. The CDR3 has 16 amino acids. CDR3 DNA: TGTGCCAGCAGCTTAGCGCGGGGGCGGGAAGACAATGAGCAGTTCTTC. Translation: CASSLARGREDNEQFF.

This clonotype was seen ten or more times. The rearrangement links TRBV27 to TRBJ2-7; 10 nucleotides match TRBD2. V was clipped by 5 bases and J by 4 bases; unmatched bases: 11. CDR1 MNHEY and CDR2 SMNVEV come from the germline V gene (reference sequence). This CDR3 comprises 16 residues. This CDR3 reads CASSISGTSGIYEQYF. The CDR3, as DNA: TGTGCCAGCAGTATCTCGGGAACTAGCGGGATATACGAGCAGTACTTC.

Only a few counts were recorded for this clonotype. This chain connects TRBV13 to TRBJ2-2, with 7 bases fitting TRBD1. V trimming: 5 bases; J trimming: 0 bases; junction bases outside the gene matches: 12. Germline assignment: CDR1 PRHDT and CDR2 FYEKMQ (reference sequence). CDR3 length equals 18 residues. CDR3 in amino acids: CASSNRDGTEANTGELFF. DNA of the CDR3: TGTGCCAGCAGCAACCGGGACGGGACAGAAGCGAACACCGGGGAGCTGTTTTTT.

At least ten counts were recorded for this clonotype. This chain connects TRBV11-2 to TRBJ2-5; maybe TRBD2 (6 bases). Trimming shortened V by 5 bases and J by 1 base, and 11 bases separated the two germline ends. Looked up from germline, CDR1 is SGHAT and CDR2 is FQNNGV. CDR3 length: 14 residues. CDR3 bases: TGTGCCAGCAGCCGCGGGACCCCCCAAGAGACCCAGTACTTC. Protein: CASSRGTPQETQYF.

This clonotype was recorded a few times. The chain is built from TRBV7-2 and TRBJ2-3, with a possible D match to TRBD2 (6 bases). The CDR3 extends over 16 amino acids. Germline-derived CDR1 and CDR2 are SGHTA and FQGNSA. V shed 4 bases and J shed 2 bases, with 16 bases lying between them. The CDR3 region is CASSSGTRSITDTQYF. DNA of the CDR3: TGTGCCAGCAGCTCGGGGACTCGCTCTATCACAGATACGCAGTATTTT. The complete variable domain, with remaining parts taken from reference TRBV7-2 and TRBJ2-3, reads GAGVSQSPSNKVTEKGKDVELRCDPISGHTALYWYRQSLGQGLEFLIYFQGNSAPDKSGLPSDRFSAERTGGSVSTLTIQRTQQEDSAVYLCASSSGTRSITDTQYFGPGTRLTVL.

This clonotype was counted between two and nine times. The DNA for the CDR3 is TGTGCCAGTAGTATAGGGGGTTATCCAGGGAGGAGGTTTGATGCTTTCTTT. Amino acids: CASSIGGYPGRRFDAFF. V gene TRBV19 combines with J gene TRBJ1-1; TRBD1 might be the D (5 bases). Between the trimmed V and J ends, which lost 1 base and 11 bases, there was a span of 26 bases. CDR3 length: 17 amino acids. The V gene's germline CDR1 is LNHDA and CDR2 SQIVND (reference sequence).

In this sample, this clonotype turned up a few times. The CDR3 loop is CASSLERVDGYTF. In nucleotides, the CDR3 is TGCGCCAGCAGCTTGGAACGTGTCGACGGCTACACCTTC. The rearrangement links TRBV5-1 to TRBJ1-2; no clear D gene. The CDR3 totals 13 residues. The germline gives CDR1 SGHRS, CDR2 YFSETQ. V shed 0 bases and J shed 8 bases, with 11 bases lying between them.

This sequence joins TRBV6-1 and TRBJ2-5; TRBD2 aligns across 9 bases. The CDR3 sequence is 14 residues long. The V gene's germline CDR1 is MNHNS and CDR2 SASEGT. The V gene end was trimmed by 8 bases and the J gene end by 0 bases; junction bases not matched to a gene: 4. The CDR3 DNA reads as TGTGCCAGCCGTCTAGCGGGGTACCAAGAGACCCAGTACTTC. As protein: CASRLAGYQETQYF.

This clonotype was picked up one time. The chain recombines TRBV7-8 with TRBJ1-3; D gene unclear. Germline lookup yields CDR1 SGHVS and CDR2 FQNEAQ. The CDR3 runs to 12 residues. Trimming removed 1 base at V and 8 bases at J, with 6 bases between. Here the CDR3 reads CASSLGVDTIYF. The CDR3 DNA reads as TGTGCCAGCAGCTTAGGGGTTGACACCATATATTTT.

This clonotype was picked up one time. No conserved phenylalanine or tryptophan is present at the end of the CDR3, so a read error is the likely explanation. The CDR3 nucleotides are TGCAGTGCTAGAGGGCGCGTCTCCTACAATGAGCAGTTCTGC. This gives the protein CSARGRVSYNEQFC. The chain links TRBV20-1 to TRBJ2-1; D unresolved. CDR1 and CDR2 from the germline V gene are DFQATT and SNEGSKA (reference sequence). Trimming shortened V by 1 base and J by 0 bases, and 7 bases separated the two germline ends. This CDR3 comprises 14 residues.

Only a few counts were recorded for this clonotype. This chain uses TRBV20-1 with TRBJ2-7, with TRBD2 as a possible D gene (6 bases). Trimming removed 5 bases from V and 2 bases from J, with 16 bases in between. Germline V CDR1 and CDR2: DFQATT, SNEGSKA (reference sequence). CDR3 length: 14 residues. In DNA form, the CDR3 reads TGCAGTGCTTGGGGGACGGCGGGGACCTACGAGCAGTACTTC. Its protein product is CSAWGTAGTYEQYF.

The table lists this clonotype with a few counts. The chain carries TRBV19 and TRBJ2-3; either TRBD1 or TRBD2 may supply D (5 bases each). CDR1 is LNHDA and CDR2 is SQIVND in the germline V gene (reference sequence). The CDR3 extends over 14 amino acids. Deletions cut 6 bases from V and 4 bases from J, with 14 bases between. In DNA, the CDR3 is TGTGCCAGTAGGTGGGACCCAGCGGCAGATACGCAGTATTTT. Translated: CASRWDPAADTQYF. The full variable domain, rest sourced from reference TRBV19 and TRBJ2-3, is DGGITQSPKYLFRKEGQNVTLSCEQNLNHDAMYWYRQDPGQGLRLIYYSQIVNDFQKGDIAEGYSVSREKKESFPLTVTSAQKNPTAFYLCASRWDPAADTQYFGPGTRLTVL.

This clonotype showed up just a few times. This chain links TRBV5-4 with TRBJ2-1; a weak D match, TRBD2 (6 bases). CDR1 SGHNT and CDR2 YYREEE come from the germline V gene (reference sequence). CDR3 length equals 16 residues. V was clipped by 5 bases and J by 0 bases, with 15 bases between them. In DNA form, the CDR3 reads TGTGCCAGCAGACCCACTAGCTCGAGCTCCTACAATGAGCAGTTCTTC. This codes for CASRPTSSSSYNEQFF.

The chain combines TRBV24-1 with TRBJ2-2; 11 nucleotides agree with TRBD1. The V segment lost 0 bases and the J segment 5 bases; nucleotides outside the gene matches: 1. The CDR3 is 16 amino acids. Looked up from germline, CDR1 is KGHDR and CDR2 is SFDVKD. The CDR3 is CATSDLGTGGTGELFF. DNA of the CDR3: TGTGCCACCAGTGATTTGGGGACAGGGGGAACCGGGGAGCTGTTTTTT.

This clonotype was seen at least ten times. The chain carries TRBV5-1 and TRBJ2-2; 7 positions match TRBD1. CDR3 length equals 16 residues. Germline V gene sequence: CDR1 SGHRS, CDR2 YFSETQ. Trimming cost V 4 bases and J 5 bases; bases outside gene matches: 11. CDR3 residues: CASSRDRESRTGELFF. CDR3 DNA sequence: TGCGCCAGCAGCAGAGACAGGGAAAGTAGGACCGGGGAGCTGTTTTTT.

This clonotype was seen at least ten times. The rearrangement joins TRBV5-8 to TRBJ2-5, with TRBD1 identical over 8 bases. The CDR3 has 16 amino acids. Germline CDR1 reads SGHTS; CDR2 reads YDEGEE. V lost 3 bases, J lost 2 bases, and 9 bases stayed unmatched. The CDR3 region has the DNA TGTGCCAGCAGCTGGGGACAGGACGCTCGACAAGAGACCCAGTACTTC. Encoded protein: CASSWGQDARQETQYF.

The rearrangement joins TRBV27 to TRBJ1-5, with a weak D call TRBD1 (5 bases). This CDR3 has 14 residues. Trimming stripped 3 bases from V and 1 base from J, with 7 bases between. Germline CDR1 is MNHEY and CDR2 is SMNVEV (reference sequence). CDR3: CASSFRASNQPQHF. In DNA, the CDR3 is TGTGCCAGCAGTTTCAGGGCGAGCAATCAGCCCCAGCATTTT.

The rearrangement uses TRBV19 and TRBJ2-7; 10 bases fit TRBD2. The CDR3 sequence is 14 residues long. With V trimmed by 5 bases and J by 4 bases, 5 bases remained unmatched. Per the germline V gene, CDR1 is LNHDA and CDR2 is SQIVND (reference sequence). The CDR3 DNA reads as TGTGCCAGTAGTCGGACTAGCGGCGAGTACGAGCAGTACTTC. Translation gives CASSRTSGEYEQYF.

There are a few counts of this clonotype. V is TRBV6-1 and J is TRBJ2-2; 11 nucleotides match TRBD2. J was trimmed by 3 bases and V by 6 bases; bases with no gene match: 6. The CDR3 runs to 16 residues. Germline CDR1 MNHNS, CDR2 SASEGT. The DNA of the CDR3 is TGTGCCAGCAGCTCAGGACTAGCGGGTCACACCGGGGAGCTGTTTTTT. Its translation is CASSSGLAGHTGELFF.

This clonotype was counted ten times or more. CDR3 nucleotide sequence: TGTGCCAGCAGTGGTTCCCTAGCGGGAGGCCAAGGGAATGAGCAGTTCTTC. Protein: CASSGSLAGGQGNEQFF. V usage is TRBV2 and J usage is TRBJ2-1, with 11 bases that match TRBD2. Trimming at V came to 4 bases and at J to 7 bases, leaving 12 bases not matched to a gene. CDR1 is SNHLY, CDR2 FYNNEI, per germline. The CDR3 length is 17 residues.

Note on this clonotype: A read error is possible here, since a much larger clone lies one base away. The chain is built from TRBV30 and TRBJ1-1, with D unresolved. Germline lookup yields CDR1 GTSNPN and CDR2 SVGIG (reference sequence). The CDR3 runs to 13 residues. CDR3 amino acids: CARSVMLDTEAFF. The CDR3 region has the DNA TGTGCCCGGAGTGTAATGCTAGACACTGAAGCTTTCTTT.

As for this clonotype: Possible read error: a much larger clone is one base away. V usage is TRBV20-1 and J usage is TRBJ2-1; the match to TRBD2 covers 7 bases. CDR1 is DFQATT and CDR2 is SNEGSKA in the germline V gene (reference sequence). The CDR3 is 14 residues long. The CDR3 loop reads CGAPGTTIYNEQFF. The CDR3 coding sequence is TGCGGTGCGCCCGGGACTACAATTTACAATGAGCAGTTCTTC.

This clonotype was recorded many times. The rearrangement links TRBV11-1 to TRBJ2-2, with 9 bases that match TRBD1. V was pared by 3 bases and J by 1 base, with 6 bases of the junction left unmatched. The CDR3 length is 17 residues. CDR1 and CDR2 (germline): SGHAT, FQDESV (reference sequence). Here the CDR3 reads CASSFRSGQGNTGELFF. The CDR3 region has the DNA TGTGCCAGCAGCTTCCGATCGGGACAGGGGAACACCGGGGAGCTGTTTTTT.

This clonotype has a handful of counts. The V and J genes are TRBV28 and TRBJ2-7, with 13 bases fitting TRBD2. CDR3 length equals 16 residues. The J segment lost 2 bases and the V segment lost 5 bases, leaving 6 bases of the junction unmatched. Germline loops: CDR1 MDHEN, CDR2 SYDVKM. The CDR3 loop reads CASSTSGRANAYEQYF. CDR3 sequence (DNA): TGTGCCAGCAGTACTAGCGGGAGGGCCAATGCCTACGAGCAGTACTTC.